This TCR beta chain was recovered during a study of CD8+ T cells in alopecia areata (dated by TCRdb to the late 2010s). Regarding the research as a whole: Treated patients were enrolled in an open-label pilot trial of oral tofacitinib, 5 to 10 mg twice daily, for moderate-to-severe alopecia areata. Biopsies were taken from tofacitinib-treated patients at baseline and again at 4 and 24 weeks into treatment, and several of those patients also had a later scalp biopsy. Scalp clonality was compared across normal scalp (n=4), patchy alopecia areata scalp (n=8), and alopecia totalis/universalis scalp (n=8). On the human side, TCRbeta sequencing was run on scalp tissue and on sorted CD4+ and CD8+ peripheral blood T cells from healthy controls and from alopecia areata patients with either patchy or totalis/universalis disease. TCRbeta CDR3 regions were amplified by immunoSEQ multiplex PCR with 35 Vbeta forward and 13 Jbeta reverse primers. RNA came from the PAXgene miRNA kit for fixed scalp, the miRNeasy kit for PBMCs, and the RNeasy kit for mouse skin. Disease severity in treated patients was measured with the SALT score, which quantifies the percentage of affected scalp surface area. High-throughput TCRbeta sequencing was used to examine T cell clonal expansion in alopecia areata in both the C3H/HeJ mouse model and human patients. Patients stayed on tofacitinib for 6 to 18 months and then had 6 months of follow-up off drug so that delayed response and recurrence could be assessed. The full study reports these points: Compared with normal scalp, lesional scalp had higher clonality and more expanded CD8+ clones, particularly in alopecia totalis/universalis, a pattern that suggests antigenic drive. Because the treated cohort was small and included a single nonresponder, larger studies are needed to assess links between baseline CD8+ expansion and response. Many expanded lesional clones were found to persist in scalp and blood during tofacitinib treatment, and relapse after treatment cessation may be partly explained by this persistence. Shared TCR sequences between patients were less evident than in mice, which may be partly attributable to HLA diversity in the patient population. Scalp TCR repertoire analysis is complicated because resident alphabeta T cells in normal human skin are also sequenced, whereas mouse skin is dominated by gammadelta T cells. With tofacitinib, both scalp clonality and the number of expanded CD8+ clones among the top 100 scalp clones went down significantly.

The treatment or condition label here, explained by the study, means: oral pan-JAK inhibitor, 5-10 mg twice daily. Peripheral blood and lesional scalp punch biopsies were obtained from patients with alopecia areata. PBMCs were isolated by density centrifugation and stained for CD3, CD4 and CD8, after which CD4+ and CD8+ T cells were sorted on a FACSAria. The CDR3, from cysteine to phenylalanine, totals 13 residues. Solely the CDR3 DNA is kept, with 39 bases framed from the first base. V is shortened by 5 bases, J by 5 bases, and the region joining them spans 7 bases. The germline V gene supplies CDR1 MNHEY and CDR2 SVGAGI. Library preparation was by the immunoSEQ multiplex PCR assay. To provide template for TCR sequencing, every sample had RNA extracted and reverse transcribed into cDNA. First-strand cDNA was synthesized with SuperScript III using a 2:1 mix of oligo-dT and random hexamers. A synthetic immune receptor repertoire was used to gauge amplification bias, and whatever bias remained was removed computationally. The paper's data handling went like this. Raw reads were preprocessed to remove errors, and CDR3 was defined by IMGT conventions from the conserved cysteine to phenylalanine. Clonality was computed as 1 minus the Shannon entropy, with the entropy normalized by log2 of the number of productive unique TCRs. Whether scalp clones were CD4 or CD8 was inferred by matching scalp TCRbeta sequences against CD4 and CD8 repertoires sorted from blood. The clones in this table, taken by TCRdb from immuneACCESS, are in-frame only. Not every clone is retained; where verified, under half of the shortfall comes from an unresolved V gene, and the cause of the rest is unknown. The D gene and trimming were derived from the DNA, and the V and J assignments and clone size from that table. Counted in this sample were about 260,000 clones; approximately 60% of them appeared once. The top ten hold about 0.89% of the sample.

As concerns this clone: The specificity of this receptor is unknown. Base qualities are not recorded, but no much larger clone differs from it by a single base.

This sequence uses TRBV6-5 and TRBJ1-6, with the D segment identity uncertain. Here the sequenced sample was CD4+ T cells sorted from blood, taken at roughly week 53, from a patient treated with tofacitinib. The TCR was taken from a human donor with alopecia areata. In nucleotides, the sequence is TGTGCCAGCAGTCCGCGGGATAATTCACCCCTCCACTTT. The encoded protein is CASSPRDNSPLHF.